What follows are 10 T cell receptor beta chains derived from one specimen sequenced in a study of spatial heterogeneity in lung cancer. Documented time point: sample taken at primary tumor resection. Tumor, nontumor lung or frozen PBMC supplied whole RNA, sequenced without sorting. TCRdb itself ran the 5' RACE reads through MiXCR, one entry per CDR3 protein. The top ten hold 7.4% of the sample, which has approximately 20,000 distinct CDR3 sequences, about 4.6% seen once. The sample consisted of PBMCs, taken at surgery. The receptor source for this set is a male donor with early-stage non-small cell lung cancer.

This clonotype was picked up many times. This chain uses TRBV6-5 with TRBJ2-2; 7 positions agree with TRBD1. After removal of 7 bases from V and 0 bases from J, the junction contained 2 bases not matched to a gene. The CDR3 sequence is 14 residues long. Germline values: CDR1 MNHEY, CDR2 SVGAGI. The CDR3 DNA follows: TGTGCCAGCAAGGGACAGTCGAACACCGGGGAGCTGTTTTTT. As protein: CASKGQSNTGELFF.

This clonotype qualifies as medium-sized (0.01 to 0.1%). The chain uses TRBV3-1 and TRBJ1-5; D unresolved. Trimming stripped 3 bases from V and 7 bases from J, with 10 bases between. CDR1 is LGHDT and CDR2 is YNNKEL in the germline V gene (reference sequence). This CDR3 has 13 residues. CDR3 coding DNA: TGTGCCAGCAGCCAGGGAAAGGTCCAGCCCCAGCATTTT. This translates into CASSQGKVQPQHF.

This clonotype has at least ten counts. The chain joins TRBV7-8 to TRBJ2-3; tentative D call: TRBD1 (6 bases). CDR3 length equals 14 residues. Trimming left V 4 bases short and J 4 bases short, with 12 bases between. Germline V CDR1 and CDR2: SGHVS, FQNEAQ. CDR3 sequence reads: CASSSRQAADTQYF. The CDR3 coding sequence is TGTGCCAGCAGCTCGAGACAGGCTGCAGATACGCAGTATTTT.

The table lists this clonotype with many counts. The gene calls are TRBV21-1 and TRBJ2-4; TRBD1, the table's D call, lacks a check against the DNA. TRBV21-1 is described as a pseudogene. The CDR3 is 16 amino acids. DNA for the CDR3: TGTGCCAGCAGCTCCCGACAGAATTTAAACAAAAACATTCAGTACTTC. As protein: CASSSRQNLNKNIQYF.

This clonotype occurred a few times. The V and J genes are TRBV7-8 and TRBJ1-2, with no clear D. The germline gives CDR1 SGHVS, CDR2 FQNEAQ. V was pared by 0 bases and J by 5 bases, with 13 bases between. The CDR3 contains 15 residues. CDR3 amino acids: CASSLAPLWGYGYTF. CDR3 nucleotide sequence: TGTGCCAGCAGCTTAGCCCCGTTGTGGGGATATGGCTACACCTTC.

Sample share makes this clonotype medium-sized. The rearrangement joins TRBV6-6 to TRBJ2-3; perhaps TRBD2 as D (5 bases). The CDR3 length is 15 residues. Trimming took off 7 bases at V and 3 bases at J, with 17 bases between the two ends. CDR1 is MNHNY, CDR2 SVGAGI, per germline (reference sequence). The chain's CDR3 is CASISRLAITDTQYF. The CDR3 DNA follows: TGTGCCAGCATCTCTCGGCTAGCCATTACAGATACGCAGTATTTT.

This clonotype has a count of ten or more. The gene calls are TRBV5-6 and TRBJ2-3; no clear D. The germline V gene encodes CDR1 SGHDT and CDR2 YYEEEE. The CDR3 extends over 14 amino acids. V gave up 2 bases and J gave up 3 bases, with 10 bases separating them. The CDR3 loop reads CASSFTVGTDTQYF. Written as DNA, the CDR3 is TGTGCCAGCAGCTTCACAGTCGGGACAGATACGCAGTATTTT.

This clonotype occurred many times. This chain links TRBV27 with TRBJ2-7; 7 bases line up with TRBD1. V lost 0 bases and J lost 7; bases outside the gene matches: 3. The CDR3 runs to 13 residues. Looked up from germline, CDR1 is MNHEY and CDR2 is SMNVEV (reference sequence). DNA for the CDR3: TGTGCCAGCAGTTTATCAAGGGGGCAAGAGCAGTACTTC. Protein product: CASSLSRGQEQYF.

This clonotype was found many times. The CDR3 region is CASSYRQGSGETQYF. In DNA form, the CDR3 reads TGTGCCAGCAGCTACCGACAGGGGAGCGGTGAGACCCAGTACTTC. The rearrangement links TRBV9 to TRBJ2-5; 8 positions match TRBD1. Losses at the gene ends were 4 bases for V and 5 bases for J; bases not matched to a gene: 10. CDR3 length: 15 residues. CDR1 SGDLS and CDR2 YYNGEE come from the germline V gene.

This clonotype appeared many times. The chain uses TRBV28 and TRBJ2-3; 9 bases map to TRBD2. The CDR3 length is 15 residues. V lost 6 bases and J lost 4; bases outside the gene matches: 8. CDR1 and CDR2 from the germline V gene are MDHEN and SYDVKM. The DNA for the CDR3 is TGTGCCAGCAGGTGGAGCGGGGGGCTGGCAGATACGCAGTATTTT. The encoded protein is CASRWSGGLADTQYF.